This record concerns one TCR beta chain sequence. What it binds is not known. Via MiXCR, TCRdb re-called the PCR reads, giving one row per CDR3 protein. The top ten hold roughly 0.85% of the sample, which has about 640,000 distinct CDR3 sequences, 15% to 20% seen once. The data derive from a study of molecular identifiers for immune sequencing clone quantification. CDR3 length: 14 amino acids. V was trimmed by 5 bases and J by 7 bases, leaving 15 bases between them. General study points: Whereas clones above 20 RNA copies held under 1% of naive-cell molecules, they held over 97% of effector molecules. Barcode collisions between identical TCR molecules could shrink estimates of highly expanded clone sizes.

The chain employs TRBV12-3 or TRBV12-4 and TRBJ1-5; D uncertain. The sequence came from a human donor in good health. Some libraries in this study had Jurkat cell RNA spiked in. Material for sequencing was naive CD8+ T cells from blood, with Jurkat cell RNA spiked in. Subset: FACS-sorted CD8+CD4-CCR7+CD45RA+ naive T cells. The CDR3 nucleotides are TGTGCCAGCAGTATTGGCGGGGTTAGCCAGCCCCAGCATTTT. It encodes CASSIGGVSQPQHF.